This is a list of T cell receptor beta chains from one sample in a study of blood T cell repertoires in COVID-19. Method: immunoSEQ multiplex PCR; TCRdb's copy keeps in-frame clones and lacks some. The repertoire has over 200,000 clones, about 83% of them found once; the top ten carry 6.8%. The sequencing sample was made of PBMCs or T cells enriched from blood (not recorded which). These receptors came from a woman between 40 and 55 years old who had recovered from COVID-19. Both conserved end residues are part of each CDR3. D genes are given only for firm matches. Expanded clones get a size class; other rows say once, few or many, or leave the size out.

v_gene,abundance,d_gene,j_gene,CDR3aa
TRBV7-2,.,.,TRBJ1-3,CASSLGVGAGNTIYF
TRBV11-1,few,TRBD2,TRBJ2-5,CASSFRTSLRQETQYF
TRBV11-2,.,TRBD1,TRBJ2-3,CATRTGGKDTQYF
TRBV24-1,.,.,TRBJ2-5,CATSSAGAGGGTQYF
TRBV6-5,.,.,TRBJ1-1,CASSPGLTEAFF
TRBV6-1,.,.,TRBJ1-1,CASSEFRNTEAFF
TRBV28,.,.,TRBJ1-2,CASSWTIDYGYTF
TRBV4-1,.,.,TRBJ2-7,CASSQGGSQRAEQYF
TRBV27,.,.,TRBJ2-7,CASSPRGSGLPYEQYF
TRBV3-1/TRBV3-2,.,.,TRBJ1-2,CASSQGWVAGHGYTF
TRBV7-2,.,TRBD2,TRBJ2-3,CASSFYPSGRIFDTQYF
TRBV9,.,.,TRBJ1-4,CASSVGGVNEKLFF
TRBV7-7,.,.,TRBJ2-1,CASSHNSEGNEQFF
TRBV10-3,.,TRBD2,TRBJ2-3,CAISGAGETDTQYF
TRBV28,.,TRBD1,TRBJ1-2,CASTRTGNYGYTF
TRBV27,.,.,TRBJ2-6,CASSLRLKPTGANVLTF
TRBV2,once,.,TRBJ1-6,CASSFSPNSPLHF
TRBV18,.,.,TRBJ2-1,CASSPEGRYEQFF
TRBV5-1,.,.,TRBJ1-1,CASSIQGSNTEAFF
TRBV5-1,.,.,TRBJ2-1,CASSSGQNYNEQFF
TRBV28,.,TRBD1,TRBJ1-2,CASTIPGQGRGGYTF
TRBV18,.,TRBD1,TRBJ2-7,CASSPFHRQGYEQYF
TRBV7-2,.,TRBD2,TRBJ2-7,CASSLVGTSGRAGGEQYF
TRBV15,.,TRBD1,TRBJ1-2,CATEGQGNEYGYTF
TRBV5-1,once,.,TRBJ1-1,CASSRQQGITEAFF
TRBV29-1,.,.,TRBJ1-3,CSAMGLFSGNTIYF
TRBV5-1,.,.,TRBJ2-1,CASSLSLGGLSYNEQFF
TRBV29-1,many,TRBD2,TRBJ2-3,CSARGGLAGDTQYF
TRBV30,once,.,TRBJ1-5,CAWSASIGNQPQHF
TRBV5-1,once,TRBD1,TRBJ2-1,CASSPDRVNEQFF
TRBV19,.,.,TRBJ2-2,CASSIGGTGELFF
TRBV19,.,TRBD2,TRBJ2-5,CASSGLAETQYF
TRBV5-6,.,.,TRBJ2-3,CASSLVQQSTDTQYF
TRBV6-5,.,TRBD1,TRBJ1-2,CASSYSDRGYGYTF
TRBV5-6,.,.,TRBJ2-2,CASSSTGLTGELFF
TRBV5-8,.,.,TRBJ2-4,CASGKGRVNIQYF
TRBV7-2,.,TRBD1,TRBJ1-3,CASSSGQGDTIYF
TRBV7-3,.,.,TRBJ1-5,CANEPGTGNQPQHF
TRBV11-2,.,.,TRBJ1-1,CASSFYQGRNTEAFF
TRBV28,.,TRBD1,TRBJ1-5,CASSLWTGSNQPQHF
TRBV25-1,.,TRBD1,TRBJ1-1,CASSYSSTGPEAFF
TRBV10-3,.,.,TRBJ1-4,CAIQREFNEKLFF
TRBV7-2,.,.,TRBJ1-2,CASSLDGFRRGYTF
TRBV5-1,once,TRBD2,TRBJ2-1,CASSLAYREGHNEQFF
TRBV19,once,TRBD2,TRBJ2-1,CASSSSGTSSNEQFF
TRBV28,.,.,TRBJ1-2,CASTNAGVNYGYTF
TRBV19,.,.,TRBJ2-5,CASSRRREGLRETQYF
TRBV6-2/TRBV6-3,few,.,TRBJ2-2,CASSPRRSSRGTGELFF
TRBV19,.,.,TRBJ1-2,CASSRGGAPNYGYTF
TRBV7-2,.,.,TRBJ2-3,CASSLRREPDTQYF
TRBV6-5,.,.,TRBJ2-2,CASRATSLTGELFF
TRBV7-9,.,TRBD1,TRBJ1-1,CASSTGQGWTEAFF
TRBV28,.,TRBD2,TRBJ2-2,CASSSWAGAGELFF
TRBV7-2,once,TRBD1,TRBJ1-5,CASSAPRDRVENQPQHF
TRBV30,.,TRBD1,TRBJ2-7,CAWSRDREPSYEQYF
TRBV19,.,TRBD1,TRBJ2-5,CASSIAYRGQGETQYF
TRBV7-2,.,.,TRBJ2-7,CASRASGGRWEQYF
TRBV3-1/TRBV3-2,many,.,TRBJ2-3,CASSQDGARSTDTQYF
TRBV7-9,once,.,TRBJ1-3,CASSQGWDTIYF
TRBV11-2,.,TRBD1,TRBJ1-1,CASSSPSGQEVTEAFF